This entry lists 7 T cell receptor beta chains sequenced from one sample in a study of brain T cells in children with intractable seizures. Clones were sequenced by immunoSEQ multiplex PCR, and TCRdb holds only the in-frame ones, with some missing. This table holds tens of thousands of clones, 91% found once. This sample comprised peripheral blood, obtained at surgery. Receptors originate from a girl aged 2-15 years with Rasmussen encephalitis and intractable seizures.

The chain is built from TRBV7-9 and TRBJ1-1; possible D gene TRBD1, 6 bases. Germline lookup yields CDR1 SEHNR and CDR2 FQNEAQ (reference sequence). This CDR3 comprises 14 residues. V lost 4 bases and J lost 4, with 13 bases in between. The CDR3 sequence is CASSSQGMGTEAFF. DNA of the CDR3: TGTGCCAGCAGCTCACAGGGAATGGGCACTGAAGCTTTCTTT.

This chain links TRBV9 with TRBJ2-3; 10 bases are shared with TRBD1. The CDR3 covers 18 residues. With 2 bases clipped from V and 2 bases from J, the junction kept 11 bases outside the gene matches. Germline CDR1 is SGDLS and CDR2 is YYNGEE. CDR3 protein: CASSVTVPGQGNTDTQYF. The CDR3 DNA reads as TGTGCCAGCAGCGTTACAGTCCCGGGACAGGGGAACACAGATACGCAGTATTTT.

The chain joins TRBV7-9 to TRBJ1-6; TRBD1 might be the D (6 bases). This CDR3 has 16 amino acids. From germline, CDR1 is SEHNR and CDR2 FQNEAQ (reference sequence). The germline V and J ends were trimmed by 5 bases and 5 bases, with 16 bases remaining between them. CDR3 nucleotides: TGTGCCAGCAGCCCCGGGGGGCAGAGCGATAATTCACCCCTCCACTTT. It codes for CASSPGGQSDNSPLHF.

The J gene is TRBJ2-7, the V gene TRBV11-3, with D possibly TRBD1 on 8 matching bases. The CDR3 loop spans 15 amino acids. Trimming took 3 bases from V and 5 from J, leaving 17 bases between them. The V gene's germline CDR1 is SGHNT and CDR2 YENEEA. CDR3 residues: CASSLNRGGTNEQYF. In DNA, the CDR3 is TGTGCCAGCAGCTTGAACAGGGGGGGTACCAACGAGCAGTACTTC.

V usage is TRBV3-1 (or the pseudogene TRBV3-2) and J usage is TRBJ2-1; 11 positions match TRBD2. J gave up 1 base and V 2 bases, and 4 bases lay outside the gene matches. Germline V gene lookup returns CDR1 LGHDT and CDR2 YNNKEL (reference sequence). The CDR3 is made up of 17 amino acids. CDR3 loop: CASSQPGTSGSYNEQFF. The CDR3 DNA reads TGTGCCAGCAGCCAACCCGGGACTAGCGGTTCCTACAATGAGCAGTTCTTC.

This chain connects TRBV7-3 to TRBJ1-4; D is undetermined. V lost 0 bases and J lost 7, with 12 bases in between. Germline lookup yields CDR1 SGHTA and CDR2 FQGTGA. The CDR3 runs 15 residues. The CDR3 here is CASSLTSGIGEKLFF. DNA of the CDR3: TGTGCCAGCAGCTTAACCTCGGGTATTGGTGAAAAACTGTTTTTT.

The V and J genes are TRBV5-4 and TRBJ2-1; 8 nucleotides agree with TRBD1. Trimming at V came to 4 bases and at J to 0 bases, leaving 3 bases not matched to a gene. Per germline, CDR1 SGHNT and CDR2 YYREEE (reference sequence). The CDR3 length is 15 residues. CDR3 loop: CASSVRGLSYNEQFF. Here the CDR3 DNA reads TGTGCCAGCAGCGTCAGGGGGCTCTCCTACAATGAGCAGTTCTTC.